These 15 T cell receptor beta chains were sequenced from one sample in a study of shared clonotypes between healthy human individuals. Clones were read by immunoSEQ multiplex PCR, and TCRdb kept only the in-frame ones, dropping some. The top ten hold roughly 0.13% of the sample, which has 2 million to 2.5 million clones, around 95% seen once. The sample consisted of naive CD4+ T cells sorted from blood. Subset of the sample: CD45RA+ positively selected. Receptors were obtained from a young man in good health.

The CDR3 protein is CASSTRTGVSTDTQYF. In DNA form, the CDR3 reads TGTGCCAGCAGCACCCGGACAGGGGTCAGCACAGATACGCAGTATTTT. The chain joins TRBV9 to TRBJ2-3, with 9 positions matching TRBD1. Germline CDR1 is SGDLS and CDR2 is YYNGEE. Trimming at V came to 4 bases and at J to 0 bases, leaving 6 bases not matched to a gene. The CDR3 has 16 residues.

CDR3 protein: CSASRVDEQFF. In DNA form, the CDR3 reads TGCAGTGCTAGTAGGGTTGATGAGCAGTTCTTC. V usage is TRBV20-1 and J usage is TRBJ2-1; no definite D call. The germline CDR1 and CDR2 sequences are DFQATT and SNEGSKA (reference sequence). Trimming left V 3 bases short and J 8 bases short, with 8 bases between. This CDR3 has 11 amino acids.

The chain joins TRBV5-1 to TRBJ2-5; the match to TRBD2 covers 11 bases. Per the germline V gene, CDR1 is SGHRS and CDR2 is YFSETQ. The CDR3 has 16 amino acids. J was trimmed by 2 bases and V by 2 bases; bases with no gene match: 5. The CDR3 region has the DNA TGCGCCAGCAGCTTATTAGCGGGAGGGGGACAAGAGACCCAGTACTTC. It codes for CASSLLAGGGQETQYF.

The chain employs TRBV2 and TRBJ2-3, with TRBD2 identical over 14 bases. Losses at the gene ends were 6 bases for V and 4 bases for J; bases not matched to a gene: 9. This CDR3 comprises 17 residues. CDR1 and CDR2 from the germline V gene are SNHLY and FYNNEI. The CDR3 here is CASSRGLAGGRADTQYF. The DNA of the CDR3 is TGTGCCAGCAGCCGCGGACTAGCGGGAGGTCGAGCAGATACGCAGTATTTT.

CDR3 DNA sequence: TGTGCCAGCTCACTCCCTCCGGGGGGCGGAACTGAAGCTTTCTTT. This gives the protein CASSLPPGGGTEAFF. V usage is TRBV18 and J usage is TRBJ1-1, with D possibly TRBD1 on 6 matching bases. The CDR3 consists of 15 residues. The germline V gene has CDR1 KGHSH and CDR2 LQKENI. Deletions cut 4 bases from V and 5 bases from J, with 17 bases between.

CDR3 in amino acids: CASVTEGLGQPQHF. The CDR3 nucleotides read TGTGCCAGCGTGACGGAGGGTCTTGGACAGCCCCAGCATTTT. The gene calls are TRBV6-1 and TRBJ1-5; D ambiguous. Germline V gives CDR1 MNHNS, CDR2 SASEGT. CDR3 length: 14 residues. Trimming stripped 8 bases from V and 7 bases from J, with 18 bases between.

The gene calls are TRBV10-1 and TRBJ2-3; D unclear. V dropped 0 bases and J dropped 9 bases, with 10 bases sitting between them. The CDR3 totals 13 residues. Germline CDR1 reads WNHNN; CDR2 reads SYGVQD (reference sequence). The CDR3 DNA reads as TGCGCCAGCAGTGAGTCGTCGGGCATAACGCAGTATTTT. It codes for CASSESSGITQYF.

The sample holds one count of this clone. The chain employs TRBV20-1 and TRBJ1-1, with D unclear. CDR1 and CDR2 (germline): DFQATT, SNEGSKA (reference sequence). This CDR3 is 11 amino acids long. The germline V and J ends were trimmed by 6 bases and 4 bases, with 9 bases remaining between them. The CDR3 DNA follows: TGCAGTGCACATATAGCCACTGAAGCTTTCTTT. Translation: CSAHIATEAFF.

This rearrangement joins TRBV7-9 to TRBJ2-2; weak D call: TRBD1 (5 bases). Germline V gene sequence: CDR1 SEHNR, CDR2 FQNEAQ (reference sequence). This CDR3 has 16 amino acids. Deletions cut 4 bases from V and 3 bases from J, with 15 bases between. For the CDR3, the DNA is TGTGCCAGCAGCTCCGCCAGATCGACAGACACCGGGGAGCTGTTTTTT. Residues: CASSSARSTDTGELFF.

The chain employs TRBV5-1 and TRBJ1-1, with 8 positions matching TRBD1. Germline-derived CDR1 and CDR2 are SGHRS and YFSETQ. The CDR3 contains 13 residues. J was trimmed by 5 bases and V by 4 bases; bases with no gene match: 4. CDR3 sequence reads: CASSQGARTEAFF. The CDR3 coding sequence is TGCGCCAGCAGCCAGGGGGCGCGAACTGAAGCTTTCTTT. Full variable domain (missing parts from reference TRBV5-1 and TRBJ1-1): KAGVTQTPRYLIKTRGQQVTLSCSPISGHRSVSWYQQTPGQGLQFLFEYFSETQRNKGNFPGRFSGRQFSNSRSEMNVSTLELGDSALYLCASSQGARTEAFFGQGTRLTVV.

The CDR3 here is CASKGGKETQYF. The CDR3 DNA reads TGTGCCAGCAAGGGGGGAAAAGAGACCCAGTACTTC. The chain has TRBV6-6 and TRBJ2-5, with D perhaps being TRBD1 or TRBD2 (6 bases each). The CDR3 is 12 residues long. V shed 7 bases and J shed 3 bases, with 9 bases lying between them. Germline CDR1 is MNHNY and CDR2 is SVGAGI (reference sequence).

Points on this clone: The sample carries other DNA sequences with the same CDR3. The chain couples TRBV7-9 to TRBJ2-7; D call uncertain. The germline V and J ends were trimmed by 0 bases and 2 bases, with 8 bases remaining between them. This CDR3 contains 14 residues. CDR1 and CDR2 (germline): SEHNR, FQNEAQ (reference sequence). The CDR3 DNA reads as TGTGCCAGCAGCTTAGCAGGGTCGACCTACGAGCAGTACTTC. Amino acid sequence: CASSLAGSTYEQYF.

The rearrangement uses TRBV10-3 and TRBJ2-1; weak D call: TRBD1 (6 bases). The CDR3 sequence is 15 residues long. Germline lookup yields CDR1 ENHRY and CDR2 SYGVKD. V shed 1 base and J shed 2 bases, with 9 bases lying between them. The CDR3 loop reads CAISELDSPYNEQFF. CDR3 in DNA: TGTGCCATCAGTGAGTTGGACAGCCCCTACAATGAGCAGTTCTTC.

Only one count was recorded for this clone. The rearrangement uses TRBV5-1 and TRBJ1-4, with 7 bases lining up with TRBD1. CDR3 length: 17 residues. V shed 1 base, J shed 0 bases, and the junction held 6 bases outside the gene matches. Germline CDR1 is SGHRS and CDR2 is YFSETQ. CDR3 DNA sequence: TGCGCCAGCAGCTTGAATTTCAGGGGGTCAACTAATGAAAAACTGTTTTTT. Its protein is CASSLNFRGSTNEKLFF.

The chain recombines TRBV6-1 with TRBJ2-7, with TRBD1 identical over 9 bases. Germline V CDR1 and CDR2: MNHNS, SASEGT. The CDR3 consists of 14 residues. V lost 4 bases to trimming and J lost 3 bases; unmatched junction nucleotides: 4. CDR3 coding DNA: TGTGCCAGCAGTGCAACAGGGGGCGTCTACGAGCAGTACTTC. It translates to CASSATGGVYEQYF.